This T cell receptor (beta chain) was obtained from a study of human T cells and chemical hapten exposure. Library preparation tagged each individual cDNA molecule with a unique molecular identifier. One entry per CDR3 protein results from TCRdb running MiXCR on the RACE reads. The table records over 300,000 distinct CDR3 sequences, 4.5% to 5.5% of them present only once. About this clonotype itself: What it binds is unknown. It may be a read error: a sequence one base away is much more abundant.

Indicated time point: pre-sensitization, week 0. The treatment here: therapeutic diphenylcyclopropenone sensitization with weekly scalp DPC. Study-level findings and limits: Large CDR3 similarity clusters arose significantly more often from expanded TCRs than from controls.

This CDR3 spans 16 amino acids. Trimming left V 2 bases short and J 1 base short, with 12 bases between. CDR1 and CDR2 (germline): LGHDT, YNNKEL (reference sequence). The chain joins TRBV3-1 to TRBJ2-1; D is perhaps TRBD1 or TRBD2 (6 bases each). The source of this sequence is a woman between 45 and 60 years old with alopecia areata. Some clones in this sample may be carry-over from other donors' samples. Material: whole blood, obtained in connection with sensitization to the hapten diphenylcyclopropenone (DPC). CDR3 DNA sequence: TGTGCCAGCAGCCAACTCGGCGGGACATCCTACAATGAGCAGTTCTTC. This encodes CASSQLGGTSYNEQFF.